These 23 T cell receptor beta chains were sequenced from one sample in a study of CD8+ T cells in alopecia areata listed by TCRdb under 2018. The intended sense of this specimen's time point label: 20 to 30 weeks on oral tofacitinib. This specimen's treatment or condition label, interpreted: oral pan-JAK inhibitor, 5-10 mg twice daily. Library creation used the immunoSEQ multiplex PCR assay. RNA was extracted from all samples and reverse transcribed into cDNA, which served as template for TCR sequencing. The clones in this table, taken by TCRdb from immuneACCESS, are in-frame only. Not every clone is retained; where verified, under half of the shortfall comes from an unresolved V gene, and the cause of the rest is unknown. A total of 90,000 to 120,000 clones appear in this sample, 84% of them only once. The ten biggest clones cover over 20% of the sample. Specimen: CD8+ T cells sorted from blood, collected at week 24, from a patient treated with tofacitinib. The origin of the receptors is a human donor with alopecia areata.

This clone appeared once. This chain uses TRBV19 with TRBJ1-1, with D maybe TRBD1 (5 bases). CDR1 LNHDA and CDR2 SQIVND come from the germline V gene (reference sequence). This CDR3 is 16 amino acids long. V lost 5 bases and J lost 2, with 18 bases in between. CDR3 region: CASSDFYRRFNTEAFF. In DNA form, the CDR3 reads TGTGCCAGTAGTGACTTTTACAGGCGATTTAACACTGAAGCTTTCTTT.

The CDR3 nucleotides read TGTGCCAGCACCCCGGGACAGGTCTCGGGAGAGACCCAGTACTTC. Its translation is CASTPGQVSGETQYF. This sequence joins TRBV2 and TRBJ2-5, with 8 nucleotides matching TRBD1. CDR3 size: 15 residues. Germline assignment: CDR1 SNHLY and CDR2 FYNNEI. Unmatched junction bases numbered 11, after V lost 7 bases and J lost 4 bases.

This clone was seen only a few times. The rearrangement uses TRBV27 and TRBJ2-3; maybe TRBD2 (6 bases). The length of the CDR3 is 16 residues. V lost 3 bases and J 4 bases, leaving 17 bases between the germline ends. The V gene's germline CDR1 is MNHEY and CDR2 SMNVEV (reference sequence). In DNA form, the CDR3 reads TGTGCCAGCAGTTTTTTGGGGGGACGTAATCCAGATACGCAGTATTTT. Its protein is CASSFLGGRNPDTQYF.

V gene TRBV13 combines with J gene TRBJ2-7; 7 positions match TRBD1. In germline, CDR1 is PRHDT, CDR2 FYEKMQ (reference sequence). The CDR3 is made up of 11 amino acids. Trimming at V came to 0 bases and at J to 11 bases, leaving 1 base not matched to a gene. The CDR3 DNA is TGTGCCAGCAGCTTAGGTACAGGGGAGTACTTC. Protein sequence: CASSLGTGEYF.

This chain links TRBV21-1 with TRBJ2-5. TRBV21-1 has pseudogene status. CDR3 size: 16 residues. CDR3 region: CASSKIARASRETQYF. The CDR3 DNA reads as TGTGCCAGCAGCAAAATCGCCCGGGCCTCAAGGGAGACCCAGTACTTC.

In its sample, this clone was seen once. Here the CDR3 DNA reads TGCGCCAGCAGTCAATCTGGGGACAGCCACTATGGCTACACCTTC. Translated: CASSQSGDSHYGYTF. V and J are TRBV23-1 and TRBJ1-2; 7 nucleotides line up with TRBD1. TRBV23-1 carries the ORF label, with uncertain function. CDR3 length: 15 amino acids. V shed 0 bases and J 3 bases; nucleotides not matched to a gene: 4.

V usage is TRBV5-6 and J usage is TRBJ2-7; no clear D gene. In germline, CDR1 is SGHDT, CDR2 YYEEEE. This CDR3 is 11 amino acids long. Between the trimmed V and J ends, which lost 3 bases and 0 bases, there was a span of 1 base. The CDR3 DNA reads as TGTGCCAGCAGCTCCTCCTACGAGCAGTACTTC. Its protein is CASSSSYEQYF.

This chain uses TRBV29-1 with TRBJ2-3, with D possibly being TRBD2 (5 bases). The CDR3 consists of 14 residues. Trimming removed 3 bases from V and 4 bases from J, with 14 bases in between. Germline CDR1 reads SQVTM; CDR2 reads ANQGSEA. The DNA for the CDR3 is TGCAGCGTTGATAGCGAATCACGTGCAGATACGCAGTATTTT. This translates into CSVDSESRADTQYF.

V usage is TRBV5-6 and J usage is TRBJ2-1; 10 bases are a match to TRBD2. Germline assignment: CDR1 SGHDT and CDR2 YYEEEE. The junction had 4 bases not matched to a gene; V was cut back by 4 bases and J by 3 bases. The CDR3 has 15 residues. CDR3 DNA sequence: TGTGCCAGCAGCCAGACTAGCGGGTACTACAATGAGCAGTTCTTC. Protein product: CASSQTSGYYNEQFF.

This clone appeared once. DNA of the CDR3: TGTGCCACCTCAAACACCGGGGAGCTGTTTTTT. Encoded protein: CATSNTGELFF. This chain connects TRBV19 to TRBJ2-2; D is ambiguous. Germline V gene lookup returns CDR1 LNHDA and CDR2 SQIVND (reference sequence). The V end was cut by 10 bases, the J end by 2 bases, with 5 bases between. The CDR3 sequence is 11 residues long.

This clone was picked up a small number of times. The CDR3 region is CASSFWNSYEQYF. The CDR3 nucleotides read TGTGCCAGCAGTTTCTGGAACTCCTACGAGCAGTACTTC. The chain links TRBV27 to TRBJ2-7; D is unclear. Germline V gene data show CDR1 as MNHEY and CDR2 as SMNVEV (reference sequence). With 3 bases removed from V and 0 bases from J, the gap between germline ends came to 6 bases. The CDR3 has 13 residues.

The V and J genes are TRBV7-3 and TRBJ2-3, with 9 bases matching TRBD2. There are 17 residues in the CDR3. CDR1 is SGHTA, CDR2 FQGTGA, per germline. With 4 bases clipped from V and 0 bases from J, the junction kept 8 bases outside the gene matches. The DNA of the CDR3 is TGTGCCAGCAGCTCGATAAGCGGGGGGTCTAGCACAGATACGCAGTATTTT. It specifies CASSSISGGSSTDTQYF.

The CDR3 sequence: CASSSTSGEDNEQFF. Written as DNA, the CDR3 is TGTGCCAGCAGCTCGACTAGCGGAGAAGACAATGAGCAGTTCTTC. This chain joins TRBV7-3 and TRBJ2-1; 9 bases match TRBD2. V shed 4 bases, J shed 5 bases, and the junction held 6 bases outside the gene matches. Germline CDR1 reads SGHTA; CDR2 reads FQGTGA. The CDR3 length is 15 residues.

The chain carries TRBV29-1 and TRBJ1-6, with D uncertain. The germline CDR1 and CDR2 sequences are SQVTM and ANQGSEA. V lost 7 bases and J lost 18, with 19 bases in between. The CDR3 covers 11 residues. CDR3 sequence: CSALDSLGNHF. The CDR3 DNA is TGCAGCGCTCTAGACTCCCTTGGAAACCACTTT.

The rearrangement links TRBV27 to TRBJ1-6; D remains unclear. V was trimmed by 0 bases and J by 6 bases, leaving 9 bases between them. The CDR3 loop spans 15 amino acids. CDR1 and CDR2 from the germline V gene are MNHEY and SMNVEV (reference sequence). CDR3 DNA: TGTGCCAGCAGTTTATCTGTGGGTTCTAATTCACCCCTCCACTTT. Translating it yields CASSLSVGSNSPLHF.

The rearrangement links TRBV5-4 to TRBJ2-1; 12 bases align to TRBD2. Germline trimming cut 7 bases from V and 9 bases from J; bases unmatched to any gene: 5. Germline assignment: CDR1 SGHNT and CDR2 YYREEE (reference sequence). The CDR3 is made up of 13 amino acids. The CDR3 bases are TGTGCCAGCCGGACTAGCGGGGATGGTGAGCAGTTCTTC. It specifies CASRTSGDGEQFF. The entire variable domain, with the rest obtained from reference TRBV5-4 and TRBJ2-1, is as follows: ETGVTQSPTHLIKTRGQQVTLRCSSQSGHNTVSWYQQALGQGPQFIFQYYREEENGRGNFPPRFSGLQFPNYSSELNVNALELDDSALYLCASRTSGDGEQFFGPGTRLTVL.

This clone was seen only a few times. The gene calls are TRBV6-1 and TRBJ2-1, with a tentative D call TRBD2 (5 bases). Germline CDR1 is MNHNS and CDR2 is SASEGT. Trimming took off 8 bases at V and 10 bases at J, with 15 bases between the two ends. The CDR3 totals 12 residues. CDR3 protein: CASFGPPGEQFF. CDR3 DNA: TGTGCCAGCTTTGGGCCGCCGGGAGAGCAGTTCTTC.

The chain is built from TRBV9 and TRBJ2-2, with 12 bases matching TRBD2. Looked up from germline, CDR1 is SGDLS and CDR2 is YYNGEE. J lost 2 bases, V lost 3 bases, and 8 bases had no gene match. This CDR3 has 18 amino acids. The CDR3 here is CASSGRLAGELNTGELFF. The CDR3 DNA is TGTGCCAGCAGCGGCCGACTAGCGGGGGAGCTAAACACCGGGGAGCTGTTTTTT.

V is TRBV6-5 and J is TRBJ1-1; possible D gene TRBD1, 5 bases. The germline V gene encodes CDR1 MNHEY and CDR2 SVGAGI. V lost 5 bases to trimming and J lost 4 bases, with 11 bases between them. This CDR3 comprises 13 residues. CDR3 sequence reads: CASSPWQGTEAFF. The CDR3 DNA reads as TGTGCCAGCAGTCCTTGGCAGGGCACTGAAGCTTTCTTT.

The rearrangement links TRBV7-9 to TRBJ2-5, with a weak D call TRBD1 (6 bases). The CDR3 covers 15 residues. The ends were cut back, 3 bases at V and 5 bases at J, with 16 bases in the middle. Germline loops: CDR1 SEHNR, CDR2 FQNEAQ (reference sequence). The CDR3 sequence: CASSFGSQGLETQYF. CDR3 sequence (DNA): TGTGCCAGCAGCTTCGGGTCACAGGGTCTCGAGACCCAGTACTTC. The complete variable domain, with remaining parts taken from reference TRBV7-9 and TRBJ2-5, reads DTGVSQNPRHKITKRGQNVTFRCDPISEHNRLYWYRQTLGQGPEFLTYFQNEAQLEKSRLLSDRFSAERPKGSFSTLEIQRTEQGDSAMYLCASSFGSQGLETQYFGPGTRLLVL.

The V gene is TRBV7-9, the J gene TRBJ2-7; tentatively, D is TRBD2 (5 bases). Per germline, CDR1 SEHNR and CDR2 FQNEAQ (reference sequence). With 0 bases removed from V and 7 bases from J, the gap between germline ends came to 16 bases. This CDR3 has 15 residues. The CDR3 reads CASSLADGNSKEQYF. CDR3 coding DNA: TGTGCCAGCAGCTTAGCGGACGGGAATAGTAAAGAGCAGTACTTC. The full variable domain, with the rest looked up from reference TRBV7-9 and TRBJ2-7, is DTGVSQNPRHKITKRGQNVTFRCDPISEHNRLYWYRQTLGQGPEFLTYFQNEAQLEKSRLLSDRFSAERPKGSFSTLEIQRTEQGDSAMYLCASSLADGNSKEQYFGPGTRLTVT.

The CDR3 loop reads CASSLRPGTEAFF. As DNA, the CDR3 is TGTGCCAGCAGTCTCCGACCCGGGACTGAAGCTTTCTTT. The chain carries TRBV27 and TRBJ1-1; unclear D gene. Trimming left V 5 bases short and J 5 bases short, with 12 bases between. The germline CDR1 and CDR2 sequences are MNHEY and SMNVEV (reference sequence). The CDR3 covers 13 residues.

V gene TRBV18 combines with J gene TRBJ2-7, with D tentatively TRBD2 (5 bases). The V gene lost 5 bases and the J gene lost 5 bases, with 13 bases spanning the gap. The V gene's germline CDR1 is KGHSH and CDR2 LQKENI. The CDR3 is made up of 13 amino acids. The CDR3 DNA follows: TGTGCCAGCTCAACTTCGAGGGTTGACGAGCAGTACTTC. It encodes CASSTSRVDEQYF.